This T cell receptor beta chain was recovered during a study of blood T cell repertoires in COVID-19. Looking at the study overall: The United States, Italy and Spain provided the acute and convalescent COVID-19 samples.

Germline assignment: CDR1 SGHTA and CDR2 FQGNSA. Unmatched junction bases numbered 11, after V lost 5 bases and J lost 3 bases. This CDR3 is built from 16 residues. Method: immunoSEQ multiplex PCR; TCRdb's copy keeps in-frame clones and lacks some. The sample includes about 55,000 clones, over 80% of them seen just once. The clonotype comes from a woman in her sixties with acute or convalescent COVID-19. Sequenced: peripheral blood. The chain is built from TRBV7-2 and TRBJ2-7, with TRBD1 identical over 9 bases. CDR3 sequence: CASSPRRDRVSYEQYF. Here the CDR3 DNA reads TGTGCCAGCAGCCCCCGCAGGGACAGGGTAAGCTACGAGCAGTACTTC.